This T cell receptor (beta chain) appears in the sequencing data of a study of T cells in localized non-small cell lung cancer. Per the germline V gene, CDR1 is MRHNA and CDR2 is SNTAGT. V lost 1 base to trimming and J lost 2 bases; unmatched junction nucleotides: 5. The CDR3 consists of 17 residues. The method was immunoSEQ multiplex PCR; TCRdb's version includes in-frame clones alone and lacks a portion of them. The sample contains 25,000 or so clones, 75% to 90% of which appear only once. Whole-study findings and limits: The study linked higher blood T cell density to longer overall survival. Sequencing was limited to one tumor region, leaving the possibility of heterogeneity open.

Note on this clone: Its antigen remains unidentified.

This chain connects TRBV6-4 to TRBJ2-6, with 7 bases aligning to TRBD2. The material was peripheral blood, obtained before any cancer treatment. The sequence was obtained from a female donor of 60 years or more with stage I lung adenocarcinoma. The CDR3 DNA follows: TGTGCCAGCAGTGACTGGTCGGGAGGTGCTGGGGCCAACGTCCTGACTTTC. Protein: CASSDWSGGAGANVLTF.